This is a list of T cell receptor beta chains from one sample in a study of glioma-infiltrating T cells after dendritic cell vaccination. Produced via immunoSEQ multiplex PCR; TCRdb's table is partial and in-frame only. The sample includes 85,000 to 100,000 clones, about 85% of them seen just once. The source was blood, collected after dendritic cell vaccination. The source is a human donor with glioblastoma. Each CDR3 is given with its conserved first and last residue. D genes are given only for firm matches. Clone size is given for some rows only: seen once, a few or many times, or a class if the clone is expanded.

>NA|TRBV19|NA|TRBJ2-2
TGTGCCAGTAGTATGGGGAGGGGGACACCAAGAACCGGGGAGCTGTTTTTT
CASSMGRGTPRTGELFF
>NA|TRBV5-6|TRBD2|TRBJ2-2
TGTGCCAGCAGTTTTAGCGGGGGGGCTGGCACCGGGGAGCTGTTTTTT
CASSFSGGAGTGELFF
>NA|TRBV27|NA|TRBJ1-4
TGTGCCAGCAGGCATCCCCGGGTACGAGAAAAACTGTTTTTT
CASRHPRVREKLFF
>few|TRBV12-5|TRBD2|TRBJ2-1
TGTGCTAGTGGTCCCGGGGTAGCGGGTTTCTATGAGCAGTTCTTC
CASGPGVAGFYEQFF
>once|TRBV7-6|TRBD2|TRBJ2-3
TGTGCCAGCAGCTTGGGGGCGGGGGGCCCCCCAGATACGCAGTATTTT
CASSLGAGGPPDTQYF
>NA|TRBV29-1|NA|TRBJ2-3
TGCAGCGTTGCGGGGGGCACAGATACGCAGTATTTT
CSVAGGTDTQYF
>NA|TRBV5-1|TRBD2|TRBJ2-2
TGCGCCAGCAACCAGCGGGGCCACGGGGAGCTGTTTTTT
CASNQRGHGELFF
>NA|TRBV7-3|TRBD2|TRBJ2-3
TGTGCCAGCAGCTTAATGGGACTAGCGGGAGGGATGGCAGATACGCAGTATTTT
CASSLMGLAGGMADTQYF
>NA|TRBV7-6|TRBD1|TRBJ2-7
TGTGCCAGCAGCTCCCGGGACAGGGGATACGAGCAGTACTTC
CASSSRDRGYEQYF
>NA|TRBV5-1|TRBD1|TRBJ2-7
TGCGCCAGCAGCTCCGGGACAGTCACCTACGAGCAGTACTTC
CASSSGTVTYEQYF
>NA|TRBV7-3|TRBD2|TRBJ2-3
TGTGCCAGCAGCTCCCCAAAGGGGCTAGCGGGGACAGATACGCAGTATTTT
CASSSPKGLAGTDTQYF
>NA|TRBV30|NA|TRBJ2-7
TGTGCCTGGAGTGTCACCGGGACACTCCTTTCCTACGAGCAGTACTTC
CAWSVTGTLLSYEQYF
>few|TRBV19|TRBD1|TRBJ2-3
TGTGCCAGTAGTATCGACAGGGGGACAGATACGCAGTATTTT
CASSIDRGTDTQYF
>NA|TRBV2|NA|TRBJ2-5
TGTGCCAGCAGTTACGGAGAGACCCAGTACTTC
CASSYGETQYF
>NA|TRBV5-1|NA|TRBJ2-5
TGCGCCAGCAGCTTGGGCCGGGGGCAAGAGACCCAGTACTTC
CASSLGRGQETQYF